This passage covers 25 T cell receptor beta chains from one sample sequenced in a study of post-analysis software for immune sequencing data. For these receptors, no antigen is known. cDNA libraries of TCR beta carried unique molecular identifiers. TCRdb redid the calling of the PCR reads with MiXCR, one entry per CDR3 protein. The sample holds about 430,000 distinct CDR3 sequences, less than 40% seen once. Study findings and constraints: Included in a set of roughly five TRBV segments more frequent in patients than controls were TRBV5-6, TRBV5-1 and TRBV20-1.

Sequencing was done on a sample of blood. All receptors derive from a girl aged 2 to 9 with multiple sclerosis.

The genes are TRBV3-1 and TRBJ1-5; D is unresolved. Germline assignment: CDR1 LGHDT and CDR2 YNNKEL (reference sequence). The CDR3 length is 14 residues. V dropped 0 bases and J dropped 7 bases, with 10 bases sitting between them. The CDR3 DNA reads TGTGCCAGCAGCCAAGAGAGGAGGAACCAGCCCCAGCATTTT. It encodes CASSQERRNQPQHF.

This rearrangement joins TRBV5-1 to TRBJ2-1, with TRBD1 matching 9 bases. CDR1 and CDR2 (germline): SGHRS, YFSETQ. J gave up 7 bases and V 0 bases, and 5 bases lay outside the gene matches. The length of the CDR3 is 15 residues. CDR3 region: CASSLVGQGWNEQFF. CDR3 sequence (DNA): TGCGCCAGCAGCTTGGTAGGACAGGGGTGGAATGAGCAGTTCTTC. Variable domain in full (rest from reference TRBV5-1 and TRBJ2-1): KAGVTQTPRYLIKTRGQQVTLSCSPISGHRSVSWYQQTPGQGLQFLFEYFSETQRNKGNFPGRFSGRQFSNSRSEMNVSTLELGDSALYLCASSLVGQGWNEQFFGPGTRLTVL.

This chain links TRBV20-1 with TRBJ1-4; TRBD1 aligns across 8 bases. Germline V CDR1 and CDR2: DFQATT, SNEGSKA (reference sequence). Trimming cost V 0 bases and J 8 bases; bases outside gene matches: 8. The CDR3 extends over 15 amino acids. DNA for the CDR3: TGCAGTGCTAGAGAGACAGGGGCCATGTTCGAAAAACTGTTTTTT. Residues: CSARETGAMFEKLFF.

This clonotype was picked up a small number of times. J is TRBJ2-7 and V is TRBV5-1, with D uncertain. Germline-derived CDR1 and CDR2 are SGHRS and YFSETQ. The CDR3 spans 18 residues. The V gene lost 1 base and the J gene lost 3 bases, with 23 bases spanning the gap. CDR3 DNA sequence: TGCGCCAGCAGCTTGATGGGAATATCGGGCGCCTCAGGCTACGAGCAGTACTTC. Its translation is CASSLMGISGASGYEQYF. Combining the CDR3 with reference TRBV5-1 and TRBJ2-7 gives the whole variable domain KAGVTQTPRYLIKTRGQQVTLSCSPISGHRSVSWYQQTPGQGLQFLFEYFSETQRNKGNFPGRFSGRQFSNSRSEMNVSTLELGDSALYLCASSLMGISGASGYEQYFGPGTRLTVT.

This clonotype was seen more than once but under ten times. This CDR3 is CSVDGRTGYGYTF. Here the CDR3 DNA reads TGCAGCGTCGATGGCCGGACAGGGTATGGCTACACCTTC. The gene calls are TRBV29-1 and TRBJ1-2, with 8 bases fitting TRBD1. J lost 5 bases, V lost 6 bases, and 8 bases had no gene match. Germline loops: CDR1 SQVTM, CDR2 ANQGSEA. The CDR3 runs to 13 residues.

The gene calls are TRBV25-1 and TRBJ1-1; D is undetermined. Germline assignment: CDR1 MGHDK and CDR2 SYGVNS. Trimming left V 7 bases short and J 1 base short, with 4 bases between. This CDR3 region has 11 residues. CDR3 sequence (DNA): TGTGCCAGCACTAGGAACACTGAAGCTTTCTTT. Encoded protein: CASTRNTEAFF. The full variable domain, its missing parts supplied by reference TRBV25-1 and TRBJ1-1, is EADIYQTPRYLVIGTGKKITLECSQTMGHDKMYWYQQDPGMELHLIHYSYGVNSTEKGDLSSESTVSRIRTEHFPLTLESARPSHTSQYLCASTRNTEAFFGQGTRLTVV.

This clonotype came up many times. The V gene is TRBV2, the J gene TRBJ2-1, with 7 bases lining up with TRBD2. The CDR3 has 14 amino acids. After removal of 5 bases from V and 13 bases from J, the junction contained 14 bases not matched to a gene. The germline V gene encodes CDR1 SNHLY and CDR2 FYNNEI. The CDR3 loop reads CASSPGLGAPPQFF. CDR3 in DNA: TGTGCCAGCAGTCCCGGACTAGGGGCCCCGCCCCAGTTCTTC.

The chain has TRBV4-1 and TRBJ2-5; D uncertain. The CDR3 covers 14 residues. Looked up from germline, CDR1 is MGHRA and CDR2 is YSYEKL. V was cut by 0 bases and J by 5 bases, with 10 bases left in between. The CDR3 coding sequence is TGCGCCAGCAGCCAAGAGGGTAGCCTTGAGACCCAGTACTTC. Amino acids: CASSQEGSLETQYF.

The V call is TRBV5-6, the J call TRBJ2-1; no clear D. CDR1 and CDR2 (germline): SGHDT, YYEEEE. The CDR3 consists of 15 residues. Trimming took off 4 bases at V and 7 bases at J, with 18 bases between the two ends. The CDR3 DNA reads TGTGCCAGCAGCCCAGTTTCCTGGGCCTCAAATGAGCAGTTCTTC. Protein product: CASSPVSWASNEQFF.

This clonotype was picked up one time. This chain joins TRBV24-1 and TRBJ2-7; D is uncertain. This CDR3 comprises 14 residues. V lost 0 bases and J lost 2, with 7 bases in between. CDR1 and CDR2 from the germline V gene are KGHDR and SFDVKD. DNA for the CDR3: TGTGCCACCAGTGATTTGCGCTTCCCCTACGAGCAGTACTTC. This sequence encodes CATSDLRFPYEQYF.

This clonotype has a handful of counts. The chain links TRBV5-1 to TRBJ2-7; 8 bases map to TRBD1. Germline trimming cut 3 bases from V and 4 bases from J; bases unmatched to any gene: 9. Germline V lookup: CDR1 SGHRS, CDR2 YFSETQ. The CDR3 contains 15 residues. CDR3 coding DNA: TGCGCCAGCAGCTCCTGGACAGGGTATGGGTACGAGCAGTACTTC. Translating gives CASSSWTGYGYEQYF.

CDR3 sequence reads: CASSLGQGLSYEQYF. DNA for the CDR3: TGCGCCAGCAGCTTGGGACAGGGGCTCTCCTACGAGCAGTACTTC. The J gene is TRBJ2-7, the V gene TRBV5-1, with TRBD1 identical over 8 bases. The CDR3 sequence is 15 residues long. CDR1 and CDR2 from the germline V gene are SGHRS and YFSETQ. The ends lost 0 bases at V and 0 bases at J; junction bases unmatched: 2.

This chain links TRBV12-3 or TRBV12-4 with TRBJ1-5; D gene ambiguous. This CDR3 comprises 15 residues. Deletions cut 2 bases from V and 6 bases from J, with 14 bases between. The CDR3 DNA reads as TGTGCCAGCAGTTTACAGGAACAGAACTCTCAGCCCCAGCATTTT. As protein: CASSLQEQNSQPQHF.

The rearrangement links TRBV29-1 to TRBJ1-5, with D hard to call. The CDR3 spans 15 residues. Trimming took 5 bases from V and 1 from J, leaving 15 bases between them. CDR1 and CDR2 from the germline V gene are SQVTM and ANQGSEA. The CDR3 bases are TGCAGCGTTTCCGTCGGCGCCAACAGCAATCAGCCCCAGCATTTT. It encodes CSVSVGANSNQPQHF.

This clonotype has more than one count but fewer than ten. The chain carries TRBV29-1 and TRBJ2-7; 8 bases match TRBD2. The CDR3 loop spans 15 amino acids. Trimming cost V 0 bases and J 3 bases; bases outside gene matches: 7. The germline V gene has CDR1 SQVTM and CDR2 ANQGSEA. The CDR3 bases are TGCAGCGTTGAAGATTCAACTAGCGGACTCTACGAGCAGTACTTC. This codes for CSVEDSTSGLYEQYF.

This chain uses TRBV20-1 with TRBJ1-1; no definite D call. The CDR3 spans 11 residues. Germline CDR1 DFQATT, CDR2 SNEGSKA (reference sequence). V was pared by 3 bases and J by 0 bases, with 2 bases between. The CDR3 DNA follows: TGCAGTGCTAGGGTGAACACTGAAGCTTTCTTT. Translation: CSARVNTEAFF.

V gene TRBV5-1 combines with J gene TRBJ2-3; TRBD2 aligns across 12 bases. V lost 0 bases and J lost 4; bases outside the gene matches: 3. The length of the CDR3 is 16 residues. The V gene's germline CDR1 is SGHRS and CDR2 YFSETQ. CDR3 DNA sequence: TGCGCCAGCAGCTTGGCCTGGACTAGCGGGGCAGATACGCAGTATTTT. Protein: CASSLAWTSGADTQYF. The complete variable domain, with remaining parts taken from reference TRBV5-1 and TRBJ2-3, reads KAGVTQTPRYLIKTRGQQVTLSCSPISGHRSVSWYQQTPGQGLQFLFEYFSETQRNKGNFPGRFSGRQFSNSRSEMNVSTLELGDSALYLCASSLAWTSGADTQYFGPGTRLTVL.

The rearrangement uses TRBV6-2 or TRBV6-3 and TRBJ2-7; no definite D call. Germline V gene data show CDR1 as MNHEY and CDR2 as SVGEGT. Trimming removed 2 bases from V and 4 bases from J, with 12 bases in between. The CDR3 sequence is 14 residues long. DNA of the CDR3: TGTGCCAGCAGTTACATTAGTTATCGGTACGAGCAGTACTTC. Protein: CASSYISYRYEQYF.

As DNA, the CDR3 is TGTGCCAGCAATCTAGCGGGGGGACTAGATACGCAGTATTTT. Encoded protein: CASNLAGGLDTQYF. The V call is TRBV12-3 or TRBV12-4, the J call TRBJ2-3; 11 bases fit TRBD2. The CDR3 has 14 residues. The V and J ends lost 7 bases and 5 bases, in that order; junction bases with no gene match: 5.

This clonotype has a handful of counts. The chain links TRBV11-2 to TRBJ2-3; 13 bases are shared with TRBD2. The V segment lost 4 bases and the J segment 3 bases; nucleotides outside the gene matches: 4. This CDR3 is built from 16 residues. Germline V gene sequence: CDR1 SGHAT, CDR2 FQNNGV. The CDR3 sequence is CASSWTSGRETDTQYF. CDR3 nucleotides: TGTGCCAGCAGCTGGACTAGCGGGAGAGAGACAGATACGCAGTATTTT.

The table lists this clonotype with a few counts. The CDR3 region is CASSRPGIPPNTQYF. The CDR3 DNA reads as TGTGCCAGCAGTCGCCCCGGGATCCCCCCCAATACGCAGTATTTT. The rearrangement uses TRBV28 and TRBJ2-3, with D possibly TRBD2 on 5 matching bases. The CDR3 loop spans 15 amino acids. Trimming cost V 5 bases and J 7 bases, with 19 bases left between them. Germline V CDR1 and CDR2: MDHEN, SYDVKM.

The chain is built from TRBV6-1 and TRBJ2-5; no definite D call. CDR1 is MNHNS, CDR2 SASEGT, per germline. The CDR3 sequence is 11 residues long. V was pared by 7 bases and J by 0 bases, with 3 bases between. In nucleotides, the CDR3 is TGTGCCAGCAAGGACCAAGAGACCCAGTACTTC. Translation gives CASKDQETQYF.

A remark on this clonotype: One end of the junction fails to match germline, which may point to a read error. This chain connects TRBV12-3 or TRBV12-4 to TRBJ1-2; D gene uncertain. CDR3 length: 13 residues. The CDR3 nucleotides read TGTGCCTGCAGTTTAGGAGGCATCTATGGCTACACCTTC. This sequence encodes CACSLGGIYGYTF.

The rearrangement links TRBV4-1 to TRBJ1-1; perhaps TRBD1 as D (5 bases). CDR3 length: 17 residues. CDR1 is MGHRA, CDR2 YSYEKL, per germline. The V gene lost 0 bases and the J gene lost 5 bases, with 19 bases spanning the gap. The CDR3 DNA is TGCGCCAGCAGCCAAGATATCGGAACCGACGGGGGGACTGAAGCTTTCTTT. It yields the protein CASSQDIGTDGGTEAFF.

This clonotype turned up a few times. This sequence joins TRBV7-6 and TRBJ2-7; a possible D gene is TRBD2 (5 bases). This CDR3 spans 12 amino acids. Per the germline V gene, CDR1 is SGHVS and CDR2 is FNYEAQ. V was shortened by 5 bases and J by 7 bases, with 12 bases between the two germline ends. Written as DNA, the CDR3 is TGTGCCAGCAGCCCTGACTACAATGAGCAGTACTTC. Protein: CASSPDYNEQYF.